Following are 2 T cell receptor beta chains from one sample sequenced in a study of beta chain features in type 1 diabetes. As every portion of the isolated RNA was reverse transcribed, the sequencing read expressed TCRB transcripts. Clones were read by immunoSEQ multiplex PCR, and TCRdb kept only the in-frame ones, dropping some. The sample yields about 340,000 clones, less than 15% seen once. These TCRs' antigens remain unknown. Study-wide findings and caveats: People with Type 1 diabetes carried modestly yet significantly shorter TCRB CDR3s in all four CD4+ subsets.

Sequenced sample: naive CD4+ T cells from blood. Receptor source: a woman aged 18-29 years with type 1 diabetes.

The chain carries TRBV25-1 and TRBJ2-1; tentatively, D is TRBD2 (5 bases). This CDR3 has 14 residues. Germline values: CDR1 MGHDK, CDR2 SYGVNS. The V and J ends lost 6 bases and 2 bases respectively, with 11 bases between them. CDR3: CASSTTGAYNEQFF. CDR3 DNA sequence: TGTGCCAGCAGCACTACCGGGGCCTACAATGAGCAGTTCTTC.

The V call is TRBV30, the J call TRBJ1-5; possible D gene TRBD1, 6 bases. V shed 0 bases and J shed 6 bases, with 18 bases lying between them. Germline V gene data show CDR1 as GTSNPN and CDR2 as SVGIG (reference sequence). This CDR3 is 16 amino acids long. The CDR3 DNA sequence: TGTGCCTGGAGTGTATCCACCAGGGGAGCAGCTCAGCCCCAGCATTTT. As protein: CAWSVSTRGAAQPQHF.